The source of this T cell receptor (beta chain) is a study of blood T cell repertoires in COVID-19. Sequenced by immunoSEQ multiplex PCR; TCRdb stores in-frame clones only, minus some. The sample has over 200,000 clones; around 86% are singletons. The CDR3 is 13 residues long. The V end was cut by 3 bases, the J end by 1 base, with 7 bases between. Germline V gives CDR1 LNHDA, CDR2 SQIVND (reference sequence). The sequence derives from a human donor in a cohort sampled during active COVID-19. V and J are TRBV19 and TRBJ2-7; D is unclear. What was sequenced was peripheral blood. CDR3 sequence: CASSIVYSYEQYF. The CDR3 DNA reads as TGTGCCAGTAGTATCGTCTATTCCTACGAGCAGTACTTC.